This T cell receptor beta chain was recovered during a study of blood T cell repertoires in COVID-19 (dated by TCRdb to between 2020 and 2021). Regarding the study in general: Recovered participants in ImmuneRACE Cohort 3 were defined as having two consecutive negative NP/OP PCR tests, clearance from a healthcare professional, or resolution of symptoms. Samples were obtained from the ongoing ImmuneRACE study (first 160 participants) and from 1,254 subjects provided by 6 global collaborators. The material from the prospective study consisted of cDNA or gDNA derived from T cells, B-cell-depleted T cells, or PBMCs. A de-identified subject ID, COVID-19 status, age in years and sex were almost always included in the sample metadata. Samples from collaborators originated in the United States, Italy and Spain and spanned both the acute and convalescent phases of COVID-19. Deeply sampled blood TCRbeta repertoires from subjects exposed to, actively infected with, or recovered from COVID-19 were included in the dataset. HLA class I and class II types, where available, came from metadata supplied by the sample provider rather than from assay-based typing. The repertoires were released in a freely available public database meant as a resource for research on the immune response to SARS-CoV-2.

A word on this clone: The target of this receptor is not known. The junction does not match germline at one end; this may be a read error.

Results the study describes overall, beyond this receptor: How much clinical and demographic metadata was included differed by source and by participant, and the metadata was provided uncurated.

Enrolling through a virtual design, the prospective study's participants ranged in age from roughly 18 to 95 years and lived across roughly 24 United States geographic areas. In the prospective study, participants were assigned to cohorts based on the clinical history participants reported in a screening survey and a study questionnaire. Each participant in the prospective study had whole blood, serum and a nasopharyngeal or oropharyngeal swab collected by mobile phlebotomists. Participants in the prospective study had the option to provide additional blood draws and questionnaires over a roughly 2-month period. Prospective study blood samples were shipped either frozen or at room temperature before DNA extraction. CDR1 and CDR2 were assigned from the germline V gene as MGHRA and YSYEKL. The cysteine opens and the phenylalanine closes a CDR3 of 16 amino acids. Only the CDR3 DNA stays, 48 bases, in frame from base 1.

TCRbeta CDR3 regions were amplified from genomic DNA using the immunoSEQ Assay, a bias-controlled multiplex PCR. In the authors' own workflow: Within the assay, amplification of reference gene primers was used to estimate how many nucleated cells each sample contained. To quantify the absolute abundance of each unique TCRbeta CDR3 rearrangement, sequence reads were collapsed and filtered. For each sample, productive Simpson clonality was calculated as the square root of Simpson's diversity index across productive rearrangements. In TCRdb, the immuneACCESS table is reduced to in-frame sequences with V and J assigned. These tables do not hold every clone; where another copy was compared, an unresolved V gene accounts for under half, and the others remain unexplained. V, J and clone size reflect that table, while D and trimming were determined from the DNA. In all, the sample holds 210,000 or so clones, and 85% to 90% of those were seen once. The ten largest clones take up approximately 2.8% of the sample.

This TCR was sampled from a woman aged 50 to 60 in a cohort exposed to, infected with or recovered from COVID-19 (not recorded which). The chain is made from TRBV4-1 and TRBJ1-5, and TRBD1 aligns with 9 junction nucleotides. The sequencing sample was made of PBMCs or T cells enriched from blood (not recorded which). The CDR3 protein is CANSLQPGQGNQPQHF. The sequenced DNA is TGCGCCAACAGCCTACAACCGGGACAGGGTAATCAGCCCCAGCATTTT.